A selection of T cell receptor beta chains follows, all from one sample in a study of blood T cell repertoires in COVID-19. This table comes from immunoSEQ multiplex PCR, and its TCRdb copy is limited to in-frame clones, with some not included. The repertoire holds a few hundred thousand clones, with more than 85% as singletons. Input material: PBMCs or T cells enriched from blood (not recorded which). These receptors were obtained from a woman between 40 and 55 years old who had been exposed to COVID-19. Both conserved end residues are part of each CDR3. A D gene is named only where the DNA matches it firmly. Only some rows state a clone size, as once, few, many or a class for expanded clones.

cdr3_aa: CASSLAWAGGYEQYF
cdr3_nt: TGTGCCAGCAGCTTGGCCTGGGCAGGGGGCTACGAGCAGTACTTC
clone_size: few
d_call: TRBD1
j_call: TRBJ2-7
v_call: TRBV5-6

cdr3_aa: CASSQAKGQGWNTEAFF
cdr3_nt: TGCGCCAGCAGCCAAGCAAAAGGACAGGGATGGAACACTGAAGCTTTCTTT
clone_size: NA
d_call: TRBD1
j_call: TRBJ1-1
v_call: TRBV4-3

cdr3_aa: CASSGKAGRPEDTQYF
cdr3_nt: TGTGCCAGCAGCGGGAAGGCGGGACGGCCGGAAGATACGCAGTATTTT
clone_size: NA
d_call: NA
j_call: TRBJ2-3
v_call: TRBV5-4

cdr3_aa: CATSDLPGGKLFF
cdr3_nt: TGTGCCACCAGTGATTTGCCCGGGGGAAAACTGTTTTTT
clone_size: NA
d_call: NA
j_call: TRBJ1-4
v_call: TRBV24-1

cdr3_aa: CASTRLQANYGYTF
cdr3_nt: TGTGCCAGTACGAGGCTACAGGCGAACTATGGCTACACCTTC
clone_size: NA
d_call: NA
j_call: TRBJ1-2
v_call: TRBV19

cdr3_aa: CASSEGWGLNTEAFF
cdr3_nt: TGTGCCAGCAGTGAAGGATGGGGGCTTAACACTGAAGCTTTCTTT
clone_size: NA
d_call: NA
j_call: TRBJ1-1
v_call: TRBV6-1

cdr3_aa: CASSPWTRSGSEQYF
cdr3_nt: TGTGCCAGCAGCCCCTGGACTAGATCAGGGAGCGAGCAGTACTTC
clone_size: NA
d_call: TRBD2
j_call: TRBJ2-7
v_call: TRBV13

cdr3_aa: CASSQGVQETQYF
cdr3_nt: TGTGCCAGCTCCCAGGGGGTCCAAGAGACCCAGTACTTC
clone_size: NA
d_call: TRBD1
j_call: TRBJ2-5
v_call: TRBV18

cdr3_aa: CASWGGPTAGNTIYF
cdr3_nt: TGTGCCAGTTGGGGGGGCCCAACAGCTGGAAACACCATATATTTT
clone_size: NA
d_call: NA
j_call: TRBJ1-3
v_call: TRBV19

cdr3_aa: CASSQDRASYNEQFF
cdr3_nt: TGTGCCAGCAGCCAAGACAGGGCGAGCTACAATGAGCAGTTCTTC
clone_size: NA
d_call: TRBD1
j_call: TRBJ2-1
v_call: TRBV27

cdr3_aa: CASTTGEGAFF
cdr3_nt: TGTGCCAGCACCACGGGGGAGGGAGCTTTCTTT
clone_size: NA
d_call: NA
j_call: TRBJ1-1
v_call: TRBV7-9

cdr3_aa: CAWSVSRTSGSRGFVGTQYF
cdr3_nt: TGTGCCTGGAGTGTATCGAGGACTAGCGGGAGTCGGGGGTTTGTGGGCACGCAGTATTTT
clone_size: NA
d_call: TRBD2
j_call: TRBJ2-3
v_call: TRBV30

cdr3_aa: CASRTDSYEQYF
cdr3_nt: TGTGCCAGCAGGACAGACTCCTACGAGCAGTACTTC
clone_size: few
d_call: NA
j_call: TRBJ2-7
v_call: TRBV6-5

cdr3_aa: CASSGDRLSTNTEAFF
cdr3_nt: TGTGCCAGCTCCGGGGACAGGCTCTCCACGAACACTGAAGCTTTCTTT
clone_size: NA
d_call: TRBD1
j_call: TRBJ1-1
v_call: TRBV18

cdr3_aa: CASSFGGATEAFF
cdr3_nt: TGTGCCAGCAGCTTCGGGGGAGCCACTGAAGCTTTCTTT
clone_size: NA
d_call: NA
j_call: TRBJ1-1
v_call: TRBV7-2

cdr3_aa: CATSDFREGLDGYTF
cdr3_nt: TGTGCCACCAGTGATTTTCGGGAGGGATTGGATGGCTACACCTTC
clone_size: NA
d_call: NA
j_call: TRBJ1-2
v_call: TRBV24-1

cdr3_aa: CASSLGDSKNEKLFF
cdr3_nt: TGCGCCAGCAGCTTGGGGGACAGCAAGAATGAAAAACTGTTTTTT
clone_size: NA
d_call: TRBD1
j_call: TRBJ1-4
v_call: TRBV5-1

cdr3_aa: CAWSVRGRFSPLHF
cdr3_nt: TGTGCCTGGAGTGTCAGGGGCCGTTTTTCACCCCTCCACTTT
clone_size: NA
d_call: NA
j_call: TRBJ1-6
v_call: TRBV30

cdr3_aa: CASSQGRGADTQYF
cdr3_nt: TGTGCCAGCAGCCAGGGCCGGGGGGCAGATACGCAGTATTTT
clone_size: once
d_call: TRBD2
j_call: TRBJ2-3
v_call: TRBV5-5

cdr3_aa: CASRQDGLAANTGELFF
cdr3_nt: TGTGCCAGCAGACAAGATGGTCTAGCTGCGAACACCGGGGAGCTGTTTTTT
clone_size: NA
d_call: NA
j_call: TRBJ2-2
v_call: TRBV11-3

cdr3_aa: CASSRMGQANNYGYTF
cdr3_nt: TGTGCCAGCAGCCGCATGGGACAGGCCAATAACTATGGCTACACCTTC
clone_size: NA
d_call: TRBD1
j_call: TRBJ1-2
v_call: TRBV7-8

cdr3_aa: CASSPLQGNGELFF
cdr3_nt: TGTGCCAGCTCACCATTACAGGGGAACGGGGAGCTGTTTTTT
clone_size: NA
d_call: TRBD1
j_call: TRBJ2-2
v_call: TRBV18

cdr3_aa: CASSLVVAGGRTQYF
cdr3_nt: TGTGCCAGCAGCTTAGTGGTAGCGGGGGGGCGCACGCAGTATTTT
clone_size: NA
d_call: TRBD2
j_call: TRBJ2-3
v_call: TRBV7-2

cdr3_aa: CASRPGTTTDTQYF
cdr3_nt: TGTGCCAGCAGACCCGGGACAACCACAGATACGCAGTATTTT
clone_size: NA
d_call: NA
j_call: TRBJ2-3
v_call: TRBV3-1/TRBV3-2

cdr3_aa: CASSQRDRFNEKLFF
cdr3_nt: TGTGCCAGCAGCCAAAGGGACAGATTTAATGAAAAACTGTTTTTT
clone_size: NA
d_call: TRBD1
j_call: TRBJ1-4
v_call: TRBV14

cdr3_aa: CSVTTGVNTEAFF
cdr3_nt: TGCAGCGTTACCACAGGGGTTAACACTGAAGCTTTCTTT
clone_size: NA
d_call: TRBD1
j_call: TRBJ1-1
v_call: TRBV29-1

cdr3_aa: CATSDHGQGQGYTF
cdr3_nt: TGTGCCACCAGTGACCACGGACAGGGACAGGGCTACACCTTC
clone_size: NA
d_call: TRBD1
j_call: TRBJ1-2
v_call: TRBV24-1

cdr3_aa: CASSLGDRAPNEKLFF
cdr3_nt: TGTGCCAGCAGCTTAGGAGACAGGGCGCCTAATGAAAAACTGTTTTTT
clone_size: once
d_call: TRBD1
j_call: TRBJ1-4
v_call: TRBV7-9

cdr3_aa: CASSEGSGGTRYAQYF
cdr3_nt: TGCGCCAGCAGTGAGGGGTCAGGAGGGACTCGTTACGCGCAGTATTTT
clone_size: NA
d_call: NA
j_call: TRBJ2-3
v_call: TRBV10-1

cdr3_aa: CASSYNSGGANEQFF
cdr3_nt: TGTGCCAGCAGTTACAACAGCGGGGGGGCCAATGAGCAGTTCTTC
clone_size: NA
d_call: TRBD2
j_call: TRBJ2-1
v_call: TRBV6-5

cdr3_aa: CASSVRGQGYNEQFF
cdr3_nt: TGTGCCAGCAGCGTAAGGGGACAGGGCTACAATGAGCAGTTCTTC
clone_size: NA
d_call: TRBD1
j_call: TRBJ2-1
v_call: TRBV9

cdr3_aa: CASSFQSNYGYTF
cdr3_nt: TGCGCCAGCAGCTTCCAGTCTAACTATGGCTACACCTTC
clone_size: NA
d_call: NA
j_call: TRBJ1-2
v_call: TRBV5-1

cdr3_aa: CASSLEAGSISGYTF
cdr3_nt: TGCGCCAGCAGCTTGGAGGCAGGGTCGATCTCGGGCTACACCTTC
clone_size: NA
d_call: NA
j_call: TRBJ1-2
v_call: TRBV5-1

cdr3_aa: CASSLQGNGNTIYF
cdr3_nt: TGCGCCAGCAGCTTGCAGGGGAATGGAAACACCATATATTTT
clone_size: NA
d_call: NA
j_call: TRBJ1-3
v_call: TRBV5-1

cdr3_aa: CASRETGFANTGELFF
cdr3_nt: TGTGCCAGCAGGGAGACAGGGTTCGCGAACACCGGGGAGCTGTTTTTT
clone_size: NA
d_call: TRBD1
j_call: TRBJ2-2
v_call: TRBV3-1/TRBV3-2

cdr3_aa: CASSPLGDRVHGYTF
cdr3_nt: TGTGCCAGCTCACCACTGGGGGACAGGGTGCATGGCTACACCTTC
clone_size: once
d_call: TRBD1
j_call: TRBJ1-2
v_call: TRBV18

cdr3_aa: CATSREGTGGTKLFF
cdr3_nt: TGTGCCACCAGCAGGGAAGGGACAGGGGGAACGAAACTGTTTTTT
clone_size: NA
d_call: TRBD1
j_call: TRBJ1-4
v_call: TRBV15

cdr3_aa: CASSSMDISPLHF
cdr3_nt: TGTGCCAGCAGCTCGATGGACATATCACCCCTCCACTTT
clone_size: NA
d_call: NA
j_call: TRBJ1-6
v_call: TRBV7-9

cdr3_aa: CASSPSRGAGNTIYF
cdr3_nt: TGTGCCAGCAGTCCCTCACGGGGGGCAGGAAACACCATATATTTT
clone_size: NA
d_call: NA
j_call: TRBJ1-3
v_call: TRBV6-6

cdr3_aa: CASSQEPSGGNTEAFF
cdr3_nt: TGCGCCAGCAGCCAAGAACCCTCCGGGGGGAACACTGAAGCTTTCTTT
clone_size: NA
d_call: NA
j_call: TRBJ1-1
v_call: TRBV4-3

cdr3_aa: CASSPIGGSTYEQYF
cdr3_nt: TGTGCCAGCAGCCCGATCGGGGGGTCCACCTACGAGCAGTACTTC
clone_size: NA
d_call: TRBD2
j_call: TRBJ2-7
v_call: TRBV3-1/TRBV3-2

cdr3_aa: CASSLLPRAGDYEQYF
cdr3_nt: TGTGCCAGCAGCTTGTTACCGAGAGCAGGGGATTACGAGCAGTACTTC
clone_size: NA
d_call: NA
j_call: TRBJ2-7
v_call: TRBV5-4

cdr3_aa: CAWSGGVGLSGNTIYF
cdr3_nt: TGTGCCTGGAGTGGGGGGGTTGGTCTCTCTGGAAACACCATATATTTT
clone_size: once
d_call: NA
j_call: TRBJ1-3
v_call: TRBV30

cdr3_aa: CASSRGLAYEQFF
cdr3_nt: TGTGCCAGCAGTCGGGGACTAGCATATGAGCAGTTCTTC
clone_size: NA
d_call: TRBD2
j_call: TRBJ2-1
v_call: TRBV6-4

cdr3_aa: CASKGGAPTYGYTF
cdr3_nt: TGTGCCAGTAAAGGGGGCGCACCTACCTATGGCTACACCTTC
clone_size: few
d_call: TRBD1
j_call: TRBJ1-2
v_call: TRBV19

cdr3_aa: CASSDQGADEAFF
cdr3_nt: TGTGCCAGTAGTGATCAGGGGGCGGATGAAGCTTTCTTT
clone_size: NA
d_call: TRBD1
j_call: TRBJ1-1
v_call: TRBV19

cdr3_aa: CASSLAARDGYTF
cdr3_nt: TGCGCCAGCAGCTTGGCGGCCAGGGATGGCTACACCTTC
clone_size: NA
d_call: NA
j_call: TRBJ1-2
v_call: TRBV5-1

cdr3_aa: CASSLRDRNSPLHF
cdr3_nt: TGTGCCAGCAGCCTACGGGACAGAAATTCACCCCTCCACTTT
clone_size: NA
d_call: TRBD1
j_call: TRBJ1-6
v_call: TRBV3-1/TRBV3-2

cdr3_aa: CASSPDGGNYGYTF
cdr3_nt: TGTGCCAGCAGCCCAGACGGGGGAAACTATGGCTACACCTTC
clone_size: NA
d_call: NA
j_call: TRBJ1-2
v_call: TRBV13

cdr3_aa: CAWKGGQLVGNTIYF
cdr3_nt: TGTGCCTGGAAAGGGGGACAATTGGTCGGAAACACCATATATTTT
clone_size: once
d_call: NA
j_call: TRBJ1-3
v_call: TRBV30

cdr3_aa: CASSDSDSNQPQHF
cdr3_nt: TGTGCCAGCAGTGACTCAGATAGCAATCAGCCCCAGCATTTT
clone_size: NA
d_call: NA
j_call: TRBJ1-5
v_call: TRBV2

cdr3_aa: CASSAGQGGTEAFF
cdr3_nt: TGTGCCAGCAGTGCGGGACAGGGGGGCACTGAAGCTTTCTTT
clone_size: NA
d_call: TRBD1
j_call: TRBJ1-1
v_call: TRBV25-1

cdr3_aa: CASSTGLANIQYF
cdr3_nt: TGCGCCAGCAGCACGGGACTAGCAAACATTCAGTACTTC
clone_size: NA
d_call: TRBD2
j_call: TRBJ2-4
v_call: TRBV10-1

cdr3_aa: CASSNRQKANEKLFF
cdr3_nt: TGTGCCAGTAGTAACCGACAGAAGGCTAATGAAAAACTGTTTTTT
clone_size: once
d_call: NA
j_call: TRBJ1-4
v_call: TRBV19

cdr3_aa: CASSFYTEAFF
cdr3_nt: TGTGCCAGCAGTTTCTACACTGAAGCTTTCTTT
clone_size: NA
d_call: NA
j_call: TRBJ1-1
v_call: TRBV12-3/TRBV12-4